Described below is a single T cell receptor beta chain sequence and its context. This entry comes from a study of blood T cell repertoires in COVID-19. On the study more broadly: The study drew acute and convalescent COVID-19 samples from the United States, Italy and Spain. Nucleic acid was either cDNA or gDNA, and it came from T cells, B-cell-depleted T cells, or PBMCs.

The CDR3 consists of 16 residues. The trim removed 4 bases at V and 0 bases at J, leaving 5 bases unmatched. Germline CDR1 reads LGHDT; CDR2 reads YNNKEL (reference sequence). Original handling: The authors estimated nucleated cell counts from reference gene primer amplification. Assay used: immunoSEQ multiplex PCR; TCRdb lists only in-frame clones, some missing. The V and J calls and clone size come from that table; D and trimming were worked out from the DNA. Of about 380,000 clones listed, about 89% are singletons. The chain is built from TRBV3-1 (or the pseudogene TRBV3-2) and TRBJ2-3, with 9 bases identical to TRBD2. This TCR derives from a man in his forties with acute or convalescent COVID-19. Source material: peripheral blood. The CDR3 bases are TGTGCCAGCAGCCCCCTAGCGGGGATTAGCACAGATACGCAGTATTTT. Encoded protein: CASSPLAGISTDTQYF.